These T cell receptor beta chains were read from a single sample in a study of response to subunit inactivated influenza vaccine. TCRdb re-analysed the RT-PCR reads in MiXCR, keeping a single row per CDR3 protein. This table has under 950,000 distinct CDR3 sequences, less than 25% appearing once. Source: PBMCs from blood, taken roughly 5 days after vaccination. These receptor sequences come from a man over 45 who received an inactivated influenza vaccine. Both conserved end residues are part of each CDR3. D genes are given only for firm matches. Only part of the rows carry a size: once, few, many, or a class if the clone is expanded.

clone_size d_call j_call v_call cdr3_aa cdr3_nt
NA TRBD2 TRBJ2-3 TRBV4-3 CASSQVLQRGAADTQYF TGCGCCAGCAGCCAAGTTTTGCAGCGGGGGGCGGCAGATACGCAGTATTTT
NA TRBD2 TRBJ2-2 TRBV11-3 CASSAKTSGSPTGELFF TGTGCCAGCAGCGCGAAGACTAGCGGGAGTCCCACCGGGGAGCTGTTTTTT
NA TRBD1 TRBJ2-3 TRBV18 CASSPPRDRADTDTQYF TGTGCCAGCTCACCACCCCGGGACAGGGCCGACACAGATACGCAGTATTTT
few NA TRBJ2-7 TRBV7-8 CARSPYATLYEQYF TGTGCCAGAAGCCCCTACGCAACTTTATACGAGCAGTACTTC
NA TRBD2 TRBJ2-7 TRBV28 CASRGGSYFSYEQYF TGTGCCAGCAGGGGGGGGTCTTATTTCTCCTACGAGCAGTACTTC
few NA TRBJ2-3 TRBV20-1 CSFTTDTDTQYF TGCAGCTTTACCACCGACACAGATACGCAGTATTTT
NA NA TRBJ2-1 TRBV12-3/TRBV12-4 CASRISSSYNEQFF TGTGCCAGCAGAATCTCGAGCTCCTACAATGAGCAGTTCTTC
NA NA TRBJ2-1 TRBV6-4 CASSDSEGTHYNEQFF TGTGCCAGCAGTGACTCGGAGGGCACACACTACAATGAGCAGTTCTTC
many NA TRBJ1-1 TRBV20-1 CRVPGDDLNTEAFF TGCAGAGTACCAGGGGACGACCTGAACACTGAAGCTTTCTTT
few TRBD1 TRBJ2-7 TRBV6-2/TRBV6-3 CASSYSAGQDEQYF TGTGCCAGCAGTTACTCTGCCGGACAGGACGAGCAGTACTTC
few TRBD1 TRBJ2-7 TRBV10-3 CAISDTGGPIEQYF TGTGCCATCAGCGATACAGGGGGCCCTATCGAGCAGTACTTC
many TRBD2 TRBJ2-1 TRBV29-1 CSVEAGGYIEQFF TGCAGCGTTGAAGCGGGAGGGTACATTGAGCAGTTCTTC
NA TRBD2 TRBJ2-1 TRBV7-9 CASSTIPSGGFDNEQFF TGTGCCAGCAGCACCATCCCGAGCGGGGGGTTCGACAATGAGCAGTTCTTC